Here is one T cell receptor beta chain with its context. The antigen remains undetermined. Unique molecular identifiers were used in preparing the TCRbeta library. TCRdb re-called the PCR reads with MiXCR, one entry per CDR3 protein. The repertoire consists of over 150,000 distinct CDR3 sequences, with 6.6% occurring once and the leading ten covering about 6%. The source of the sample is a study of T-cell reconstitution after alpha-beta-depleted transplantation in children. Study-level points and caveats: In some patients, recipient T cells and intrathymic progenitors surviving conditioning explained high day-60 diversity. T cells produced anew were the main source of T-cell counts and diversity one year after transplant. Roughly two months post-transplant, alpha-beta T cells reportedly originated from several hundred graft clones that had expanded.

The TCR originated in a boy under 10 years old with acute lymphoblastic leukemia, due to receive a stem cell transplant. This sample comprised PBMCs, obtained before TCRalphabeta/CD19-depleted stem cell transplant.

The CDR3: CTISLRFSSGQGGYGYTF. The CDR3 nucleotides are TGTACCATCAGTTTGCGTTTCAGTTCGGGACAGGGGGGCTATGGCTACACCTTC. The rearrangement joins TRBV12-5 to TRBJ1-2, with TRBD1 matching 11 bases. The germline gives CDR1 LGHNT, CDR2 FRNRAP. The CDR3 covers 18 residues.